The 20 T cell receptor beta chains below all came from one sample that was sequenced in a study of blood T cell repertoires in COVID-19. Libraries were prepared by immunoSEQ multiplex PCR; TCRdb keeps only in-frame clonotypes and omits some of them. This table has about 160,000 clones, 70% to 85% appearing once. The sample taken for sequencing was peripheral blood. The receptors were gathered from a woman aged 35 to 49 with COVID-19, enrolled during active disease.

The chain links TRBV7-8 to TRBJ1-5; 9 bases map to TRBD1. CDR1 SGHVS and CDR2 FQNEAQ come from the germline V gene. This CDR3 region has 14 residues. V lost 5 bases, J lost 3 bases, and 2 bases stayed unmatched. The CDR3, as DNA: TGTGCCAGCAGCCGGACAGGGGACAATCAGCCCCAGCATTTT. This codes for CASSRTGDNQPQHF.

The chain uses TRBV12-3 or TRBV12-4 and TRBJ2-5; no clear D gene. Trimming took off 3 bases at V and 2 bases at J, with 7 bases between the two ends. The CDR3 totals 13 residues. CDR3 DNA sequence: TGTGCCAGCAGTTTGCAGTTTCAAGAGACCCAGTACTTC. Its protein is CASSLQFQETQYF.

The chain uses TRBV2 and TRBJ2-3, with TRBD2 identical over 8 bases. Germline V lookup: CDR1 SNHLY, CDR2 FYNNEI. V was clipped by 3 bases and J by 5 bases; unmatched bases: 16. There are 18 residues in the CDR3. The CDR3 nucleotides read TGTGCCAGCAGTGAGTCTTCAGTGTTAGCGGGGTTCCGAGATACGCAGTATTTT. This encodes CASSESSVLAGFRDTQYF.

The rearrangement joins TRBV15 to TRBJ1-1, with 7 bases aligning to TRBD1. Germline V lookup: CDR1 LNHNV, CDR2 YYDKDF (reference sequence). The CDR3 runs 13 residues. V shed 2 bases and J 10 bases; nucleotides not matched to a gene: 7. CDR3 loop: CATSRTQDRAAFF. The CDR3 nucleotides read TGTGCCACCAGCAGAACTCAAGACAGGGCAGCTTTCTTT.

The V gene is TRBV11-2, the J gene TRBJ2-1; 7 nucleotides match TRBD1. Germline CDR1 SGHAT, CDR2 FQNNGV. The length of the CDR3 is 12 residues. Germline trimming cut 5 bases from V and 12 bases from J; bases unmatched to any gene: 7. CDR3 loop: CASSPTGYGQFF. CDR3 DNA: TGTGCCAGCAGCCCGACAGGGTACGGGCAGTTCTTC. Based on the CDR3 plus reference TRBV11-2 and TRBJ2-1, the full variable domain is EAGVAQSPRYKIIEKRQSVAFWCNPISGHATLYWYQQILGQGPKLLIQFQNNGVVDDSQLPKDRFSAERLKGVDSTLKIQPAKLEDSAVYLCASSPTGYGQFFGPGTRLTVL.

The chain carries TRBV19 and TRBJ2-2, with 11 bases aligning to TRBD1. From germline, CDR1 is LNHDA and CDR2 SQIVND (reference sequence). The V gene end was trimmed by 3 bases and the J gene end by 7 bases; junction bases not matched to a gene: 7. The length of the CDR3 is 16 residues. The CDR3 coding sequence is TGTGCCAGTAGTATCGGAGGACAGGGGGCGGGCGGGGAGCTGTTTTTT. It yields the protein CASSIGGQGAGGELFF.

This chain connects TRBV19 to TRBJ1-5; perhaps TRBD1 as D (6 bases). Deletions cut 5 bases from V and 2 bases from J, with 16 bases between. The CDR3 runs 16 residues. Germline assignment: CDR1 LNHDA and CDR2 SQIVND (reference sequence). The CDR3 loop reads CASSGGQLIGNQPQHF. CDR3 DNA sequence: TGTGCCAGTAGTGGAGGACAGCTTATTGGCAATCAGCCCCAGCATTTT.

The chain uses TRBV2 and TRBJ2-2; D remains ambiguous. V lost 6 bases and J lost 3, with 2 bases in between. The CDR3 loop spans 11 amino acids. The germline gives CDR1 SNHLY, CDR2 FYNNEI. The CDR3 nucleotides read TGTGCCAGCAGCGACACCGGGGAGCTGTTTTTT. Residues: CASSDTGELFF. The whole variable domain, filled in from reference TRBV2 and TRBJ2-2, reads EPEVTQTPSHQVTQMGQEVILRCVPISNHLYFYWYRQILGQKVEFLVSFYNNEISEKSEIFDDQFSVERPDGSNFTLKIRSTKLEDSAMYFCASSDTGELFFGEGSRLTVL.

CDR3: CASTITGDSGNTIYF. The CDR3 DNA follows: TGTGCCAGCACAATTACAGGCGACTCTGGAAACACCATATATTTT. The V and J genes are TRBV6-6 and TRBJ1-3; possible D gene TRBD1, 5 bases. The germline gives CDR1 MNHNY, CDR2 SVGAGI (reference sequence). Deletions cut 7 bases from V and 0 bases from J, with 13 bases between. The length of the CDR3 is 15 residues.

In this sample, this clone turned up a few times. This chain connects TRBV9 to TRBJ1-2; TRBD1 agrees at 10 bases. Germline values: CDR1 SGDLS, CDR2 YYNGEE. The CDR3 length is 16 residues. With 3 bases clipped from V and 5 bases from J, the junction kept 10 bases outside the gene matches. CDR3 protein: CASSEPRTGGRYGYTF. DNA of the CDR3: TGTGCCAGCAGCGAGCCAAGGACAGGGGGAAGGTATGGCTACACCTTC.

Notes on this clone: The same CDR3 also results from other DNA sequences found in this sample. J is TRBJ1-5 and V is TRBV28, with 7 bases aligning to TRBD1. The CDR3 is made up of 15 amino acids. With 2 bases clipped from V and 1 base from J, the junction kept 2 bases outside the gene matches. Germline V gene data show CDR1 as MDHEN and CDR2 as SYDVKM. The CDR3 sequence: CASSLAGGSNQPQHF. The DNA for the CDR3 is TGTGCCAGCAGTTTAGCAGGGGGGAGCAATCAGCCCCAGCATTTT.

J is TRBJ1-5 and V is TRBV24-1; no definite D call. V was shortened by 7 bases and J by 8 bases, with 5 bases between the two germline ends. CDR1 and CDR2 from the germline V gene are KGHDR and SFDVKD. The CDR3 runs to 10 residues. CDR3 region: CATRPEPQHF. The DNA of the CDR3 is TGTGCCACCAGGCCGGAGCCCCAGCATTTT.

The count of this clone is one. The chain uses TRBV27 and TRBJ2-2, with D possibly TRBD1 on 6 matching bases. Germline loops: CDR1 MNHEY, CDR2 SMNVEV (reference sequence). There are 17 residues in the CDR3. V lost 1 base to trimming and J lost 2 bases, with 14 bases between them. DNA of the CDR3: TGTGCCAGCAGTTTATATGCAGGGGACCTAAACACCGGGGAGCTGTTTTTT. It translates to CASSLYAGDLNTGELFF.

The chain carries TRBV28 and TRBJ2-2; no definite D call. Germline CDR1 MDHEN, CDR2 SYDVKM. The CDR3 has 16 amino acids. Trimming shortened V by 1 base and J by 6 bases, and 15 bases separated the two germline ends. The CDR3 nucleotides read TGTGCCAGCAGTTTATCATCTAGTTTGTTCTCCGGGGAGCTGTTTTTT. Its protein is CASSLSSSLFSGELFF.

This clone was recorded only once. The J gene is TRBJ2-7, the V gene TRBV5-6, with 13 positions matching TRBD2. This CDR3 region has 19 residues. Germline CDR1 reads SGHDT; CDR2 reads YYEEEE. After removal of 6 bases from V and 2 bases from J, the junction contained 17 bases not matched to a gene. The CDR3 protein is CASTTNRLGLAGATYEQYV. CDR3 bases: TGTGCCAGCACTACGAACAGGCTCGGACTAGCGGGGGCAACCTACGAGCAGTACGTC.

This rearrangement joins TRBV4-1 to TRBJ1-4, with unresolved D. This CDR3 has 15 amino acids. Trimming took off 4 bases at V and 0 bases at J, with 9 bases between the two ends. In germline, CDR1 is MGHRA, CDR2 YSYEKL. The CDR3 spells CASSLPGATNEKLFF. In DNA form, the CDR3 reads TGCGCCAGCAGCCTACCAGGTGCAACTAATGAAAAACTGTTTTTT.

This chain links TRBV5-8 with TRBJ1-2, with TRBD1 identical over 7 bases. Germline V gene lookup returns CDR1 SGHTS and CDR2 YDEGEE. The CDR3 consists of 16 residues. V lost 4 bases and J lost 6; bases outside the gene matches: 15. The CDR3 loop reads CASSTGQVVNSDGYTF. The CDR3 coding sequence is TGTGCCAGCAGCACTGGACAGGTCGTCAACTCTGATGGCTACACCTTC.

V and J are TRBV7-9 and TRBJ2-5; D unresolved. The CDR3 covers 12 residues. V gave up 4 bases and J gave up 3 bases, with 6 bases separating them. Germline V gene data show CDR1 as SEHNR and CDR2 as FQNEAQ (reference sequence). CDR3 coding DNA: TGTGCCAGCAGCTCTATTGAAGAGACCCAGTACTTC. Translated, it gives CASSSIEETQYF.

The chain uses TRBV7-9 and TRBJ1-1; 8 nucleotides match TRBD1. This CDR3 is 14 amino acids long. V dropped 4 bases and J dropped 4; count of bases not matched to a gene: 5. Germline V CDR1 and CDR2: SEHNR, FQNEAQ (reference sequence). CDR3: CASSSQGARTEAFF. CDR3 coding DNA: TGTGCCAGCAGCTCCCAGGGGGCTCGCACTGAAGCTTTCTTT. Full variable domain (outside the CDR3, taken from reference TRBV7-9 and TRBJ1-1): DTGVSQNPRHKITKRGQNVTFRCDPISEHNRLYWYRQTLGQGPEFLTYFQNEAQLEKSRLLSDRFSAERPKGSFSTLEIQRTEQGDSAMYLCASSSQGARTEAFFGQGTRLTVV.

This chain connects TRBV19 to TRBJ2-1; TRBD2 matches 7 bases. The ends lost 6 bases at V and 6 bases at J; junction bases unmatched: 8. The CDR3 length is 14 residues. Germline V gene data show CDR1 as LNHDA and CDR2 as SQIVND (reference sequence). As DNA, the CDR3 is TGTGCCAGTAGCGAAGGGAGGGGTTCCAATGAGCAGTTCTTC. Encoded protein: CASSEGRGSNEQFF.